This is a list of T cell receptor beta chains from one sample in a study of cytomegalovirus exposure and HLA in healthy donors. The table came from immunoSEQ multiplex PCR; TCRdb's copy has only in-frame clones and leaves some out. The repertoire table contains around 55,000 clones. The sequencing input was PBMCs. Receptor source: a man in his forties or fifties in good health and CMV-seropositive. Each CDR3 is given without its conserved first and last residue.

V: TRBV19
J: TRBJ1-1
length: 13
CDR3: ASSFAGSMNTEAF

V: TRBV29-1
J: TRBJ2-3
length: 11
CDR3: SVGNRYTDTQY

V: TRBV29-1
J: TRBJ1-1
length: 13
CDR3: SVGPSRTGGTEAF

V: TRBV30
J: TRBJ2-5
length: 16
CDR3: ASAQVATSGGVRKTQY

V: TRBV18
J: TRBJ2-7
length: 12
CDR3: ASSTGTGSYEQY

V: TRBV6-5
J: TRBJ1-5
length: 13
CDR3: ASSFGTGSNQPQH

V: TRBV6-1
J: TRBJ1-5
length: 11
CDR3: ASRGTGNQPQH

V: TRBV6-5
J: TRBJ2-3
length: 13
CDR3: ASSPGGLGLDTQY

V: TRBV25-1
J: TRBJ1-6
length: 12
CDR3: ASSGSAGNSPLH

V: TRBV18
J: TRBJ2-6
length: 14
CDR3: ASAPPLSSGANVLT

V: TRBV28
J: TRBJ2-3
length: 12
CDR3: ASSLAGAADTQY

V: TRBV28
J: TRBJ2-7
length: 13
CDR3: ASTAGGKGSYEQY

V: TRBV27
J: TRBJ1-1
length: 12
CDR3: ASSKTRKNTEAF

V: TRBV28
J: TRBJ2-1
length: 11
CDR3: ASSPMTGREQF

V: TRBV6-6
J: TRBJ1-2
length: 13
CDR3: ASSPLNTNNYGYT

V: TRBV29-1
J: TRBJ1-4
length: 11
CDR3: SVGDSPNEKLF

V: TRBV29-1
J: TRBJ1-2
length: 12
CDR3: SVEGRGSKYGYT

V: TRBV6-1
J: TRBJ2-7
length: 10
CDR3: ASSEASYEQY

V: TRBV28
J: TRBJ1-3
length: 14
CDR3: ASSLIYRSSGNTIY

V: TRBV7-6
J: TRBJ2-7
length: 12
CDR3: ASSPGQGADEQY

V: TRBV7-2
J: TRBJ2-7
length: 12
CDR3: ASSLERHSYEQY

V: TRBV5-1
J: TRBJ2-7
length: 14
CDR3: ASSLVVGTGGDEQY

V: TRBV28
J: TRBJ1-5
length: 14
CDR3: ASSLIRFSPGQPQH

V: TRBV10-3
J: TRBJ1-1
length: 11
CDR3: AISKEGATEAF

V: TRBV6-1
J: TRBJ2-7
length: 13
CDR3: ASSVVLAGAYEQY

V: TRBV7-2
J: TRBJ2-6
length: 17
CDR3: ASSLISGTGVSGANVLT

V: TRBV6-5
J: TRBJ1-1
length: 12
CDR3: ASSSGQGYTEAF

V: TRBV20-1
J: TRBJ2-7
length: 9
CDR3: SARDQAVWY